The 2 T cell receptor beta chains below come from one sample, sequenced in a study of control samples from healthy donors and cancer patients. Clones were sequenced by immunoSEQ multiplex PCR, and TCRdb holds only the in-frame ones, with some missing. This sample has approximately 220,000 clones, with 85% to 95% found just once. Sequenced material: blood. These TCRs come from a man over 45 in good health.

In the case of this clone: The sample carries other DNA sequences with the same CDR3. The genes are TRBV18 and TRBJ1-6; maybe TRBD1 (6 bases). Germline V gives CDR1 KGHSH, CDR2 LQKENI. The CDR3 is 15 residues long. V was shortened by 0 bases and J by 7 bases, with 10 bases between the two germline ends. The CDR3: CASSPPGGANSPLHF. Written as DNA, the CDR3 is TGTGCCAGCTCACCACCGGGGGGCGCGAATTCACCCCTCCACTTT.

The chain combines TRBV5-1 with TRBJ1-1; a weak D match, TRBD1 (5 bases). Per the germline V gene, CDR1 is SGHRS and CDR2 is YFSETQ. V lost 7 bases and J lost 6, with 16 bases in between. The CDR3 is 13 amino acids. The CDR3 DNA sequence: TGCGCCAGCGGGCTTCTCGGGGCCCCTGAAGCTTTCTTT. It is translated as CASGLLGAPEAFF.